Each of the 8 T cell receptor beta chains below was sequenced from the same sample in a study of technical replicates of blood from a handful of donors. Assay used: immunoSEQ multiplex PCR; TCRdb lists only in-frame clones, some missing. The data hold tens of thousands of clones, with 85% to 95% observed a single time. Specimen: T cells isolated from PBMCs. Receptors originate from a human donor in good health.

The chain couples TRBV19 to TRBJ1-5; D call uncertain. V shed 11 bases and J shed 2 bases, with 19 bases lying between them. The CDR3 sequence is 15 residues long. The V gene's germline CDR1 is LNHDA and CDR2 SQIVND (reference sequence). In DNA, the CDR3 is TGTGCCTGCTCCTGGGGAGGCGTTGGCAATCAGCCCCAGCATTTT. Encoded protein: CACSWGGVGNQPQHF.

The rearrangement uses TRBV9 and TRBJ2-7, with 10 bases matching TRBD2. In germline, CDR1 is SGDLS, CDR2 YYNGEE. CDR3 length equals 16 residues. The trim removed 0 bases at V and 2 bases at J, leaving 5 bases unmatched. The CDR3 spells CASSVEALAGPYEQYF. CDR3 in DNA: TGTGCCAGCAGCGTAGAGGCACTAGCGGGACCCTACGAGCAGTACTTC.

The rearrangement uses TRBV7-9 and TRBJ2-5; D is uncertain. Trimming took off 4 bases at V and 4 bases at J, with 13 bases between the two ends. The CDR3 loop spans 14 amino acids. The V gene's germline CDR1 is SEHNR and CDR2 FQNEAQ (reference sequence). DNA of the CDR3: TGTGCCAGCAGCTCCGGTACTCCCCGAGAGACCCAGTACTTC. It specifies CASSSGTPRETQYF.

V usage is TRBV7-9 and J usage is TRBJ2-5; D gene ambiguous. V lost 6 bases and J lost 10, with 21 bases in between. Germline CDR1 is SEHNR and CDR2 is FQNEAQ (reference sequence). The CDR3 has 14 residues. This chain's CDR3 is CASSPTTPVGIQYF. The CDR3 nucleotides are TGTGCCAGCAGTCCTACTACACCCGTTGGTATCCAGTACTTC.

The chain carries TRBV5-1 and TRBJ1-5, with D unresolved. Germline values: CDR1 SGHRS, CDR2 YFSETQ. V was shortened by 4 bases and J by 0 bases, with 5 bases between the two germline ends. This CDR3 is built from 13 residues. CDR3 sequence: CASSTSSNQPQHF. CDR3 nucleotide sequence: TGCGCCAGCAGCACGAGTAGCAATCAGCCCCAGCATTTT. Combining the CDR3 with reference TRBV5-1 and TRBJ1-5 gives the whole variable domain KAGVTQTPRYLIKTRGQQVTLSCSPISGHRSVSWYQQTPGQGLQFLFEYFSETQRNKGNFPGRFSGRQFSNSRSEMNVSTLELGDSALYLCASSTSSNQPQHFGDGTRLSIL.

This sequence joins TRBV7-3 and TRBJ2-1; tentatively, D is TRBD1 (6 bases). Trimming took off 6 bases at V and 10 bases at J, with 19 bases between the two ends. Looked up from germline, CDR1 is SGHTA and CDR2 is FQGTGA. The length of the CDR3 is 14 residues. Here the CDR3 DNA reads TGTGCCAGCAGTCCAACCCCGGGACAAGGCGAGCAGTTCTTC. Translating gives CASSPTPGQGEQFF.

The V gene is TRBV27, the J gene TRBJ1-4, with D possibly being TRBD1 (5 bases). Deletions cut 5 bases from V and 6 bases from J, with 13 bases between. The CDR3 is 14 amino acids. Germline V gives CDR1 MNHEY, CDR2 SMNVEV (reference sequence). DNA of the CDR3: TGTGCCAGCAGTCCAGGGCCCCGGTATGAAAAACTGTTTTTT. This translates into CASSPGPRYEKLFF.

Here the CDR3 reads CASSFNRGNYNEQFF. Written as DNA, the CDR3 is TGTGCCAGCAGCTTCAACAGGGGGAATTACAATGAGCAGTTCTTC. The chain combines TRBV6-5 with TRBJ2-1; 8 bases are a match to TRBD1. Germline V CDR1 and CDR2: MNHEY, SVGAGI. This CDR3 has 15 residues. V trimming: 6 bases; J trimming: 4 bases; junction bases outside the gene matches: 8.